This is a list of T cell receptor beta chains from one sample in a study of pediatric ulcerative colitis. TCRdb's table, derived via immunoSEQ multiplex PCR, lists solely in-frame clones and lacks some. In the table there are around 34,000 clones, about 81% of which are singletons. The material sequenced was gut tissue. The receptors originated from a boy under 18 with mild ulcerative colitis. CDR3s include the opening cysteine and the closing phenylalanine or tryptophan. The order of the fields is J gene, clone size, V gene, D gene, CDR3 protein, CDR3 DNA. D genes are given only for firm matches. Size is omitted from some rows. Given values are once, few, many or a class for expanded clones.

j_call: TRBJ1-2
clone_size: NA
v_call: TRBV2
d_call: NA
cdr3_aa: CASSAPGDGTF
cdr3_nt: TGTGCCAGCAGTGCCCCCGGGGATGGGACCTTC

j_call: TRBJ1-1
clone_size: NA
v_call: TRBV6-1
d_call: NA
cdr3_aa: CASTRNMNTEAFF
cdr3_nt: TGTGCCAGCACGAGAAACATGAACACTGAAGCTTTCTTT

j_call: TRBJ2-3
clone_size: NA
v_call: TRBV9
d_call: TRBD1
cdr3_aa: CASSTGTGDTDTQYF
cdr3_nt: TGTGCCAGCAGTACCGGGACAGGGGACACAGATACGCAGTATTTT

j_call: TRBJ2-7
clone_size: NA
v_call: TRBV7-9
d_call: NA
cdr3_aa: CASSQRDGYEQYF
cdr3_nt: TGTGCCAGCAGCCAACGCGACGGCTACGAGCAGTACTTC

j_call: TRBJ1-1
clone_size: once
v_call: TRBV11-3
d_call: TRBD1
cdr3_aa: CASSPRQGLNTEAFF
cdr3_nt: TGTGCCAGCAGCCCAAGACAGGGGCTGAACACTGAAGCTTTCTTT

j_call: TRBJ2-7
clone_size: once
v_call: TRBV2
d_call: NA
cdr3_aa: CASSEETYEQYF
cdr3_nt: TGTGCCAGCAGTGAAGAAACCTACGAGCAGTACTTC

j_call: TRBJ2-5
clone_size: few
v_call: TRBV5-4
d_call: TRBD2
cdr3_aa: CASSLSGGAGETQYF
cdr3_nt: TGTGCCAGCAGCTTGTCCGGGGGGGCTGGAGAGACCCAGTACTTC

j_call: TRBJ2-6
clone_size: once
v_call: TRBV5-5
d_call: NA
cdr3_aa: CASSVSAGANVLTF
cdr3_nt: TGTGCCAGCAGCGTCTCGGCTGGGGCCAACGTCCTGACTTTC

j_call: TRBJ1-2
clone_size: NA
v_call: TRBV7-2
d_call: NA
cdr3_aa: CASSLGAAASNYGYTF
cdr3_nt: TGTGCCAGCAGCCTCGGAGCGGCGGCCTCTAACTATGGCTACACCTTC

j_call: TRBJ1-4
clone_size: NA
v_call: TRBV21-1
d_call: NA
cdr3_aa: CASSKAESNEKLFF
cdr3_nt: TGTGCCAGCAGCAAAGCGGAATCTAATGAAAAACTGTTTTTT

j_call: TRBJ2-2
clone_size: NA
v_call: TRBV23-1
d_call: NA
cdr3_aa: CASSQSVKGTRELFF
cdr3_nt: TGCGCCAGCAGTCAATCAGTCAAAGGCACCCGGGAGCTGTTTTTT

j_call: TRBJ2-1
clone_size: NA
v_call: TRBV5-1
d_call: TRBD2
cdr3_aa: CASSLAGGGAYNEQFF
cdr3_nt: TGCGCCAGCAGCTTGGCGGGCGGGGGAGCCTACAATGAGCAGTTCTTC

j_call: TRBJ1-2
clone_size: NA
v_call: TRBV4-2
d_call: NA
cdr3_aa: CASSQENGGGYTF
cdr3_nt: TGTGCCAGCAGCCAAGAGAACGGGGGTGGCTACACCTTC

j_call: TRBJ2-7
clone_size: NA
v_call: TRBV7-9
d_call: TRBD1
cdr3_aa: CASSEWDRGREQYF
cdr3_nt: TGTGCCAGCAGCGAATGGGACAGGGGACGCGAGCAGTACTTC

j_call: TRBJ2-3
clone_size: NA
v_call: TRBV5-6
d_call: NA
cdr3_aa: CASSLYRETDTQYF
cdr3_nt: TGTGCCAGCAGCTTGTACAGGGAGACAGATACGCAGTATTTT

j_call: TRBJ1-1
clone_size: NA
v_call: TRBV5-6
d_call: NA
cdr3_aa: CASSFGTQMNTEAFF
cdr3_nt: TGTGCCAGCAGCTTCGGGACACAGATGAACACTGAAGCTTTCTTT

j_call: TRBJ2-7
clone_size: NA
v_call: TRBV6-1
d_call: NA
cdr3_aa: CASSPGSGRGYEQYF
cdr3_nt: TGTGCCAGCAGCCCGGGGTCGGGCCGGGGGTACGAGCAGTACTTC

j_call: TRBJ1-3
clone_size: NA
v_call: TRBV19
d_call: NA
cdr3_aa: CASSIGPHSSGNTIYF
cdr3_nt: TGTGCCAGTAGTATAGGACCACACAGCTCTGGAAACACCATATATTTT

j_call: TRBJ2-7
clone_size: NA
v_call: TRBV5-1
d_call: TRBD1
cdr3_aa: CASSLDRTGYEQYF
cdr3_nt: TGCGCCAGCAGCTTGGATAGGACAGGTTACGAGCAGTACTTC

j_call: TRBJ1-1
clone_size: NA
v_call: TRBV10-3
d_call: TRBD1
cdr3_aa: CAIRPGQGYTEAFF
cdr3_nt: TGTGCCATCAGGCCGGGACAGGGGTACACTGAAGCTTTCTTT

j_call: TRBJ2-7
clone_size: NA
v_call: TRBV5-1
d_call: TRBD1
cdr3_aa: CASTGQGTYEQYF
cdr3_nt: TGCGCCAGTACGGGACAGGGGACCTACGAGCAGTACTTC

j_call: TRBJ1-4
clone_size: few
v_call: TRBV7-9
d_call: TRBD1
cdr3_aa: CASSPDRGEKLFF
cdr3_nt: TGTGCCAGCAGCCCCGACAGGGGGGAAAAACTGTTTTTT

j_call: TRBJ2-5
clone_size: NA
v_call: TRBV30
d_call: TRBD2
cdr3_aa: CAWSVGLAGEETQYF
cdr3_nt: TGTGCCTGGAGTGTTGGCCTAGCGGGGGAGGAGACCCAGTACTTC

j_call: TRBJ1-1
clone_size: NA
v_call: TRBV2
d_call: TRBD1
cdr3_aa: CASSPGTGDLNTEAFF
cdr3_nt: TGTGCCAGCAGTCCTGGGACAGGGGACCTGAACACTGAAGCTTTCTTT

j_call: TRBJ2-2
clone_size: NA
v_call: TRBV6-1
d_call: NA
cdr3_aa: CASSESPNTGELFF
cdr3_nt: TGTGCCAGCAGTGAATCCCCGAACACCGGGGAGCTGTTTTTT

j_call: TRBJ1-1
clone_size: NA
v_call: TRBV5-1
d_call: NA
cdr3_aa: CASSLDGYVNTEAFF
cdr3_nt: TGCGCCAGCAGCTTGGATGGGTATGTGAACACTGAAGCTTTCTTT

j_call: TRBJ1-2
clone_size: few
v_call: TRBV6-1
d_call: NA
cdr3_aa: CASSLTVLNYGYTF
cdr3_nt: TGTGCCAGCAGTCTTACAGTCCTAAACTATGGCTACACCTTC

j_call: TRBJ1-1
clone_size: NA
v_call: TRBV7-9
d_call: NA
cdr3_aa: CASSRHEF
cdr3_nt: TGTGCCAGCAGCCGACACGAATTT

j_call: TRBJ2-7
clone_size: NA
v_call: TRBV7-9
d_call: NA
cdr3_aa: CASSRDSLYEQYF
cdr3_nt: TGTGCCAGCAGCCGCGACAGTCTCTACGAGCAGTACTTC

j_call: TRBJ2-3
clone_size: NA
v_call: TRBV19
d_call: NA
cdr3_aa: CASSRQTGRGTDTQYF
cdr3_nt: TGTGCCAGTAGTAGACAAACAGGGAGGGGCACAGATACGCAGTATTTT

j_call: TRBJ1-2
clone_size: NA
v_call: TRBV9
d_call: TRBD1
cdr3_aa: CASSVEDRGISYTF
cdr3_nt: TGTGCCAGCAGCGTAGAGGACAGGGGAATAAGCTACACCTTC

j_call: TRBJ1-6
clone_size: NA
v_call: TRBV6-1
d_call: NA
cdr3_aa: CASSEIGVSSPLHF
cdr3_nt: TGTGCCAGCAGTGAAATAGGGGTAAGTTCACCCCTCCACTTT

j_call: TRBJ1-6
clone_size: few
v_call: TRBV6-5
d_call: TRBD1
cdr3_aa: CASSYQGARESPLHF
cdr3_nt: TGTGCCAGCAGTTACCAGGGGGCGCGGGAATCACCCCTCCACTTT

j_call: TRBJ2-5
clone_size: NA
v_call: TRBV2
d_call: NA
cdr3_aa: CASAGVAETQYF
cdr3_nt: TGTGCCAGCGCCGGCGTCGCAGAGACCCAGTACTTC

j_call: TRBJ2-7
clone_size: few
v_call: TRBV5-6
d_call: TRBD1
cdr3_aa: CASSYRDRALSYEQYF
cdr3_nt: TGTGCCAGCAGCTACCGGGACAGGGCCCTCTCCTACGAGCAGTACTTC

j_call: TRBJ1-3
clone_size: NA
v_call: TRBV6-6
d_call: TRBD1
cdr3_aa: CASSATGVSGNTIYF
cdr3_nt: TGTGCCAGCAGTGCGACAGGGGTCTCTGGAAACACCATATATTTT

j_call: TRBJ1-2
clone_size: NA
v_call: TRBV2
d_call: NA
cdr3_aa: CASSGFGGYTF
cdr3_nt: TGTGCCAGCAGTGGATTCGGTGGCTACACCTTC